What follows are 31 T cell receptor beta chains derived from one specimen sequenced in a study of cytomegalovirus exposure and HLA in healthy donors. With 60 Vbeta and 13 Jbeta primers, the PCR was carried out. Here immunoSEQ multiplex PCR was the method, and the copy in TCRdb shows in-frame clones only, minus some. The profile shows about 140,000 clones, around 90% of them singletons. The sample consisted of PBMCs. The receptors were sampled from a woman in her thirties or forties in good health and CMV-seronegative.

V is TRBV5-1 and J is TRBJ1-4, with TRBD1 as a possible D gene (5 bases). CDR1 is SGHRS, CDR2 YFSETQ, per germline. The CDR3 has 14 residues. The V and J ends lost 7 bases and 5 bases respectively, with 15 bases between them. The CDR3 loop reads CASGSGSGNEKLFF. Written as DNA, the CDR3 is TGCGCCAGCGGATCAGGGTCCGGGAATGAAAAACTGTTTTTT. Based on the CDR3 plus reference TRBV5-1 and TRBJ1-4, the full variable domain is KAGVTQTPRYLIKTRGQQVTLSCSPISGHRSVSWYQQTPGQGLQFLFEYFSETQRNKGNFPGRFSGRQFSNSRSEMNVSTLELGDSALYLCASGSGSGNEKLFFGSGTQLSVL.

This clone was seen a single time. The chain carries TRBV14 and TRBJ2-7; 9 positions match TRBD2. CDR1 SGHDN and CDR2 FVKESK come from the germline V gene. This CDR3 contains 15 residues. V lost 5 bases and J lost 1; bases outside the gene matches: 6. Here the CDR3 reads CASSFFAGGSYEQYF. The CDR3 DNA reads as TGTGCCAGCAGCTTTTTTGCGGGAGGGTCCTACGAGCAGTACTTC.

The rearrangement joins TRBV4-2 to TRBJ2-5; 9 bases line up with TRBD2. Per germline, CDR1 LGHNA and CDR2 YNFKEQ. Germline trimming cut 4 bases from V and 3 bases from J; bases unmatched to any gene: 12. This CDR3 has 17 amino acids. CDR3 region: CASSPALGIAGEETQYF. The CDR3 coding sequence is TGTGCCAGCAGCCCCGCCCTCGGCATAGCGGGAGAAGAGACCCAGTACTTC.

The V gene is TRBV7-9, the J gene TRBJ2-1, with D possibly TRBD2 on 5 matching bases. The germline V gene encodes CDR1 SEHNR and CDR2 FQNEAQ (reference sequence). Trimming shortened V by 2 bases and J by 3 bases, and 11 bases separated the two germline ends. This CDR3 has 15 amino acids. The CDR3 DNA is TGTGCCAGCAGCTTACGGCTAGCAAACTACAATGAGCAGTTCTTC. Its translation: CASSLRLANYNEQFF.

To note about this clone: Mismatch with germline at one junction end may stem from a read error. The chain employs TRBV7-9 and TRBJ1-4; D is possibly TRBD1 (5 bases). The CDR3 covers 16 residues. Germline V gives CDR1 SEHNR, CDR2 FQNEAQ (reference sequence). The CDR3 reads CSSSLAWGATNEKLFF. The CDR3 DNA follows: TGTTCCAGCAGCTTAGCGTGGGGGGCAACTAATGAAAAACTGTTTTTT.

This clone was detected a few times. V is TRBV9 and J is TRBJ2-1; TRBD2 aligns across 14 bases. V lost 5 bases to trimming and J lost 5 bases; unmatched junction nucleotides: 15. The CDR3 extends over 19 amino acids. Germline values: CDR1 SGDLS, CDR2 YYNGEE. The CDR3 region has the DNA TGTGCCAGCAGGCCCGGGACTAGCGGGAGACGCTTCACTGACAATGAGCAGTTCTTC. This codes for CASRPGTSGRRFTDNEQFF. Looking up the rest from reference TRBV9 and TRBJ2-1 gives the full variable domain: DSGVTQTPKHLITATGQRVTLRCSPRSGDLSVYWYQQSLDQGLQFLIQYYNGEERAKGNILERFSAQQFPDLHSELNLSSLELGDSALYFCASRPGTSGRRFTDNEQFFGPGTRLTVL.

This clone was observed a handful of times. The chain carries TRBV30 and TRBJ1-6, with TRBD1 as a possible D gene (5 bases). V shed 2 bases and J shed 9 bases, with 11 bases lying between them. This CDR3 contains 13 residues. Germline lookup yields CDR1 GTSNPN and CDR2 SVGIG (reference sequence). CDR3 coding DNA: TGTGCCTGGAGTAGCAGGGAGGGTTCACCCCTCCACTTT. Protein sequence: CAWSSREGSPLHF.

This chain joins TRBV6-5 and TRBJ2-5, with TRBD1 identical over 9 bases. Germline V lookup: CDR1 MNHEY, CDR2 SVGAGI. The CDR3 has 15 residues. The trim removed 3 bases at V and 5 bases at J, leaving 7 bases unmatched. The CDR3 DNA sequence: TGTGCCAGCAGTTATAACACAGGGGGCAGGGAGACCCAGTACTTC. Its translation: CASSYNTGGRETQYF.

The gene calls are TRBV29-1 and TRBJ1-2, with 7 positions matching TRBD1. Germline lookup yields CDR1 SQVTM and CDR2 ANQGSEA. The CDR3 sequence is 13 residues long. V shed 7 bases and J 0 bases; nucleotides not matched to a gene: 5. The CDR3 coding sequence is TGCAGCGCTGGACAGGAAACTAACTATGGCTACACCTTC. This sequence encodes CSAGQETNYGYTF.

The chain is built from TRBV2 and TRBJ1-6; no reliable D call. V was clipped by 4 bases and J by 10 bases, with 14 bases between them. The CDR3 extends over 14 amino acids. Germline V gene sequence: CDR1 SNHLY, CDR2 FYNNEI. The CDR3 DNA is TGTGCCAGCAGTGGACCGGGTTCTGAGTCACCCCTCCACTTT. Residues: CASSGPGSESPLHF.

The CDR3 DNA reads TGTGCCAGCAGCTTAGAATCCGGGAGTCTATATACGCAGTATTTT. Its protein is CASSLESGSLYTQYF. J is TRBJ2-3 and V is TRBV11-3; perhaps TRBD2 as D (6 bases). This CDR3 spans 15 amino acids. Germline V gives CDR1 SGHNT, CDR2 YENEEA. The germline V and J ends were trimmed by 0 bases and 7 bases, with 14 bases remaining between them.

The chain recombines TRBV5-1 with TRBJ2-7; 9 nucleotides agree with TRBD1. The CDR3 has 14 amino acids. The V gene's germline CDR1 is SGHRS and CDR2 YFSETQ. V shed 4 bases and J 4 bases; nucleotides not matched to a gene: 6. CDR3 region: CASSTGQGAYEQYF. The DNA for the CDR3 is TGCGCCAGCAGCACGGGACAGGGTGCTTACGAGCAGTACTTC.

This chain joins TRBV5-1 and TRBJ1-4; D remains ambiguous. The CDR3 contains 13 residues. Trimming took 4 bases from V and 1 from J, leaving 5 bases between them. Germline assignment: CDR1 SGHRS and CDR2 YFSETQ. This CDR3 is CASSTGTNEKLFF. CDR3 in DNA: TGCGCCAGCAGCACCGGAACTAATGAAAAACTGTTTTTT. Full variable domain (remainder filled in from reference TRBV5-1 and TRBJ1-4): KAGVTQTPRYLIKTRGQQVTLSCSPISGHRSVSWYQQTPGQGLQFLFEYFSETQRNKGNFPGRFSGRQFSNSRSEMNVSTLELGDSALYLCASSTGTNEKLFFGSGTQLSVL.

With respect to this clone: Sequence at one end of the junction differs from germline and may be a read error. The V gene is TRBV5-4, the J gene TRBJ1-1; D gene uncertain. This CDR3 is 14 amino acids long. Germline lookup yields CDR1 SGHNT and CDR2 YYREEE (reference sequence). The CDR3 DNA reads TGCGCCAGCAGCCAAGATATTGAGGGCCCTGAAGCTTTCTTT. It codes for CASSQDIEGPEAFF.

The CDR3 region has the DNA TGCGCCAGCAGCTTGGAGGTGGGGAGCTCCTACGAGCAGTACTTC. Protein: CASSLEVGSSYEQYF. The chain uses TRBV5-1 and TRBJ2-7; D possibly corresponds to TRBD2 (5 bases). The CDR3 contains 15 residues. CDR1 and CDR2 from the germline V gene are SGHRS and YFSETQ. The V gene lost 0 bases and the J gene lost 0 bases, with 10 bases spanning the gap. Filled out from reference TRBV5-1 and TRBJ2-7, the complete variable domain reads KAGVTQTPRYLIKTRGQQVTLSCSPISGHRSVSWYQQTPGQGLQFLFEYFSETQRNKGNFPGRFSGRQFSNSRSEMNVSTLELGDSALYLCASSLEVGSSYEQYFGPGTRLTVT.

The V call is TRBV4-3, the J call TRBJ1-3; D is perhaps TRBD1 (5 bases). The germline V gene encodes CDR1 LGHNA and CDR2 YSLEER. V was pared by 0 bases and J by 0 bases, with 9 bases between. There are 16 residues in the CDR3. Here the CDR3 DNA reads TGCGCCAGCAGCCAAGATAGGGGTACCTCTGGAAACACCATATATTTT. As protein: CASSQDRGTSGNTIYF.

J is TRBJ1-4 and V is TRBV6-1; 8 bases are a match to TRBD1. CDR1 is MNHNS and CDR2 is SASEGT in the germline V gene. J was trimmed by 8 bases and V by 6 bases; bases with no gene match: 8. CDR3 length equals 14 residues. CDR3 sequence reads: CASSTTGGREKLFF. The CDR3 DNA is TGTGCCAGCAGCACAACAGGGGGTAGGGAAAAACTGTTTTTT.

This clone was detected only once. The J gene is TRBJ2-7, the V gene TRBV30; D unresolved. The CDR3 contains 13 residues. Germline V CDR1 and CDR2: GTSNPN, SVGIG (reference sequence). The ends were cut back, 1 base at V and 1 base at J, with 8 bases in the middle. The CDR3 nucleotides read TGTGCCTGGAGTGCCGGGTTTTCCTACGAGCAGTACTTC. Residues: CAWSAGFSYEQYF.

The chain couples TRBV28 to TRBJ2-1, with 12 nucleotides matching TRBD2. The length of the CDR3 is 19 residues. The germline gives CDR1 MDHEN, CDR2 SYDVKM. The V segment lost 2 bases and the J segment 0 bases; nucleotides outside the gene matches: 8. The CDR3 nucleotides are TGTGCCAGCAGTTTAGCGGGACTAGCGGGTGGAAGCTCCTACAATGAGCAGTTCTTC. It yields the protein CASSLAGLAGGSSYNEQFF. The full variable domain, in which reference TRBV28 and TRBJ2-1 provide the parts outside the CDR3, is DVKVTQSSRYLVKRTGEKVFLECVQDMDHENMFWYRQDPGLGLRLIYFSYDVKMKEKGDIPEGYSVSREKKERFSLILESASTNQTSMYLCASSLAGLAGGSSYNEQFFGPGTRLTVL.

The chain uses TRBV13 and TRBJ2-5; maybe TRBD1 (6 bases). Trimming took 3 bases from V and 1 from J, leaving 9 bases between them. The CDR3 consists of 14 residues. Per the germline V gene, CDR1 is PRHDT and CDR2 is FYEKMQ (reference sequence). CDR3 sequence: CASSFWTAQETQYF. The CDR3 region has the DNA TGTGCCAGCAGCTTCTGGACAGCCCAAGAGACCCAGTACTTC.

This clone has a single count. The chain joins TRBV6-5 to TRBJ2-3; 8 bases fit TRBD2. V was clipped by 8 bases and J by 6 bases; unmatched bases: 7. In germline, CDR1 is MNHEY, CDR2 SVGAGI. The CDR3 consists of 13 residues. This CDR3 is CASRSGSPDTQYF. DNA of the CDR3: TGTGCCAGCCGCAGCGGGAGCCCCGATACGCAGTATTTT.

The V call is TRBV30, the J call TRBJ2-7; 7 nucleotides match TRBD2. V lost 5 bases to trimming and J lost 5 bases; unmatched junction nucleotides: 6. Germline loops: CDR1 GTSNPN, CDR2 SVGIG (reference sequence). The CDR3 spans 12 residues. The CDR3, as DNA: TGTGCCTGGTTCCGTGGGAGGGACGAGCAGTACTTC. Its protein is CAWFRGRDEQYF.

The rearrangement uses TRBV7-2 and TRBJ1-2, with D possibly matching TRBD1 (6 bases). Deletions cut 5 bases from V and 8 bases from J, with 15 bases between. This CDR3 comprises 13 residues. Germline V lookup: CDR1 SGHTA, CDR2 FQGNSA. The CDR3 DNA is TGTGCCAGCAGCACAGGCAGGGGTGGCGGCTACACCTTC. Translation gives CASSTGRGGGYTF.

This sequence joins TRBV7-8 and TRBJ1-1; TRBD1 matches at 9 bases. Germline V gene lookup returns CDR1 SGHVS and CDR2 FQNEAQ. The CDR3 extends over 16 amino acids. V was clipped by 5 bases and J by 5 bases; unmatched bases: 12. CDR3 sequence: CASSGRTGTGRTEAFF. CDR3 nucleotide sequence: TGTGCCAGCAGCGGACGGACCGGGACAGGGAGGACTGAAGCTTTCTTT.

The chain carries TRBV5-1 and TRBJ2-5, with 7 bases lining up with TRBD1. Per the germline V gene, CDR1 is SGHRS and CDR2 is YFSETQ. The V and J ends lost 4 bases and 2 bases, in that order; junction bases with no gene match: 5. The CDR3 contains 14 residues. This chain's CDR3 is CASSPGQVQETQYF. The CDR3 region has the DNA TGCGCCAGCAGCCCCGGACAGGTACAAGAGACCCAGTACTTC.

The J gene is TRBJ1-1, the V gene TRBV5-1; no firm D call. The CDR3 runs to 13 residues. Per germline, CDR1 SGHRS and CDR2 YFSETQ. Trimming cost V 0 bases and J 4 bases, with 7 bases left between them. In DNA form, the CDR3 reads TGCGCCAGCAGCTTGGTCGGTATCACTGAAGCTTTCTTT. Translating it yields CASSLVGITEAFF.

J is TRBJ1-4 and V is TRBV10-3; tentative D call: TRBD1 (6 bases). The CDR3 spans 15 residues. Germline V gives CDR1 ENHRY, CDR2 SYGVKD. The V end lost 3 bases, the J end lost 3 bases, and 11 bases lay between the germline ends. Here the CDR3 DNA reads TGTGCCATCAGTGACAGGGGTGTGCCTAATGAAAAACTGTTTTTT. As protein: CAISDRGVPNEKLFF.

The chain employs TRBV4-1 and TRBJ1-1; D is ambiguous. Germline assignment: CDR1 MGHRA and CDR2 YSYEKL. Trimming took 3 bases from V and 1 from J, leaving 12 bases between them. This CDR3 comprises 15 residues. DNA of the CDR3: TGCGCCAGCAGCCACCCCCAGGTCTGGAACACTGAAGCTTTCTTT. As protein: CASSHPQVWNTEAFF.

CDR3 nucleotides: TGTGCCAGCAGTGAAGTGGCGCAGGGGGGCTACACCTTC. Translated, it gives CASSEVAQGGYTF. This rearrangement joins TRBV6-1 to TRBJ1-2; maybe TRBD1 (6 bases). This CDR3 has 13 amino acids. Germline CDR1 and CDR2: MNHNS and SASEGT. Trimming removed 1 base from V and 8 bases from J, with 11 bases in between.

The chain is built from TRBV2 and TRBJ2-7; 11 nucleotides match TRBD2. Germline V lookup: CDR1 SNHLY, CDR2 FYNNEI. CDR3 size: 18 residues. The trim removed 8 bases at V and 3 bases at J, leaving 18 bases unmatched. CDR3 sequence: CASGFPTTLGLAGYEQYF. DNA for the CDR3: TGTGCCAGCGGCTTCCCCACTACATTAGGACTAGCGGGCTACGAGCAGTACTTC.

CDR3 loop: CASSLSPLRRAGGRNEQYF. In DNA form, the CDR3 reads TGTGCCAGCAGCTTAAGTCCCCTCCGCCGGGCGGGAGGTAGGAACGAGCAGTACTTC. The chain has TRBV7-6 and TRBJ2-7, with TRBD2 identical over 8 bases. Unmatched junction bases numbered 20, after V lost 2 bases and J lost 5 bases. CDR3 length equals 19 residues. Per the germline V gene, CDR1 is SGHVS and CDR2 is FNYEAQ.